This TCR beta chain was found in a study of blood T cell repertoires in COVID-19. This clone was counted once. TCRdb keeps only in-frame clones here, not all; method: immunoSEQ multiplex PCR. The table has 320,000 or so clones, about 88% seen once. Trimming left V 6 bases short and J 0 bases short, with 15 bases between. The CDR3 runs to 16 residues. Germline CDR1 and CDR2: MNHEY and SMNVEV (reference sequence). Sequencing was carried out using PBMCs or T cells enriched from blood (not recorded which). The clonotype was recovered from a woman in her twenties or thirties who had recovered from COVID-19. The chain recombines TRBV27 with TRBJ2-1; D uncertain. The CDR3 nucleotides read TGTGCCAGCAGCTTGAATCCGGTTAGCTCCTACAATGAGCAGTTCTTC. Translation gives CASSLNPVSSYNEQFF.